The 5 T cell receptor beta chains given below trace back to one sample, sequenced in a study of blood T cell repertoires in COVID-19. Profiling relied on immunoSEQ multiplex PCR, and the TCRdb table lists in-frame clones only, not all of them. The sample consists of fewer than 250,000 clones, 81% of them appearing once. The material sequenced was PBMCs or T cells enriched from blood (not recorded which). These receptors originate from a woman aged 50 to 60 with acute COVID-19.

Here the CDR3 reads CASSLARLAGELDTQYF. The CDR3, as DNA: TGTGCCAGCAGCTTGGCGAGACTAGCGGGGGAGCTAGATACGCAGTATTTT. The rearrangement links TRBV5-4 to TRBJ2-3, with 12 positions matching TRBD2. With 0 bases clipped from V and 5 bases from J, the junction kept 7 bases outside the gene matches. Per germline, CDR1 SGHNT and CDR2 YYREEE (reference sequence). This CDR3 has 17 amino acids.

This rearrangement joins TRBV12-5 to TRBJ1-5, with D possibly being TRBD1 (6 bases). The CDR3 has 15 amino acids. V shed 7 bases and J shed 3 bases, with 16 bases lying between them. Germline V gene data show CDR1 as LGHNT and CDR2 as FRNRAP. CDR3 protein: CASVPDSNTNQPQHF. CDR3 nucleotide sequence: TGTGCTAGTGTCCCGGACAGCAATACCAATCAGCCCCAGCATTTT.

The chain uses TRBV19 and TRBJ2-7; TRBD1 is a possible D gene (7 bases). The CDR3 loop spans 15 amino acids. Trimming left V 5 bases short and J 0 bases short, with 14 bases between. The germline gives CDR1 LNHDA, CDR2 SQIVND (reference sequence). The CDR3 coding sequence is TGTGCCAGTAGTCTCAGGGGGGCAAGCTCCTACGAGCAGTACTTC. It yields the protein CASSLRGASSYEQYF.

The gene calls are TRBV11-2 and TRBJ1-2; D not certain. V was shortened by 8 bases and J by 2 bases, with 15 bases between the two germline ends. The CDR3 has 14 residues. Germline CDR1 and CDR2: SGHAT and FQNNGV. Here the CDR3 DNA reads TGTGCCAGCCTTCTTTATGCCCAGAACTATGGCTACACCTTC. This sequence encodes CASLLYAQNYGYTF.

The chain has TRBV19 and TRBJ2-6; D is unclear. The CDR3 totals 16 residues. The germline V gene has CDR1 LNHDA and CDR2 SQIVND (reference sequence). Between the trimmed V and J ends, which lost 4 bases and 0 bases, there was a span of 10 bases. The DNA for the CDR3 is TGTGCCAGTAGTAGGCAGGTTCGCTCTGGGGCCAACGTCCTGACTTTC. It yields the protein CASSRQVRSGANVLTF.